This TCR beta chain was retrieved from a study of vaccination and CD4 T cells after COVID-19. About the research overall: Overlapping spike peptides served as the stimulus for the cells. These peptides came from SARS-CoV-2 and from the common cold coronaviruses HCoV-NL63, HCoV-OC43 and HCoV-229E. Study observations and caveats: Median SARS-CoV-2-reactive clonotype numbers went up from about 20 to 38, but not significantly.

Worth noting for this clonotype: The antigen remains unidentified.

Sequencing of the DNA from cultured CD4+ T cells was carried out with the Oncomine TCR Beta short-read assay. TCRdb itself ran the PCR reads through MiXCR, one entry per CDR3 protein. The top ten clones hold under 20% of a sample with around 19,000 distinct CDR3 sequences, roughly 40% of them seen once. Described treatment: roughly 11-day PBMC culture with coronavirus spike peptide pools or control peptides (ViraFEST assay). ViraFEST stimulated the growth of antigen-specific T cells using peptide pools and subsequently profiled their TCRs by sequencing. Negative nucleocapsid antibodies before and after vaccination showed no prior SARS-CoV-2 infection in healthy vaccine recipients. Trimming took 0 bases from V and 2 from J, leaving 12 bases between them. There are 16 residues in the CDR3. Germline V gene data show CDR1 as SGHRS and CDR2 as YFSETQ.

V gene TRBV5-1 combines with J gene TRBJ1-5; D uncertain. The sample was CD4+ T cells from blood, cultured in vitro, taken before SARS-CoV-2 vaccination. This clonotype was sampled from a human donor who received a COVID-19 vaccine. This CDR3 is CASSLGAGGGNQPQHF. The CDR3 coding sequence is TGCGCCAGCAGCTTGGGCGCGGGTGGGGGCAATCAGCCCCAGCATTTT.